A selection of T cell receptor beta chains follows, all from one sample in a study of T cell responses to AZD1222 COVID-19 vaccine. Using immunoSEQ multiplex PCR, the repertoire was profiled, and TCRdb retains in-frame clones only, with some absent. This sample has some 110,000 clones, with around nine tenths found just once. The sequenced sample was peripheral blood, obtained 28 days after the second AZD1222 dose. The receptor source for this set is an adult who received the AZD1222 COVID-19 vaccine. Each CDR3 is given with its conserved first and last residue. A D gene is named only where the DNA matches it firmly. Clone size, where shown, is once, few, many, or a class for clones that have expanded.

D | length | size | J | V | DNA | CDR3
. | 12 | many | TRBJ1-2 | TRBV7-9 | TGTGCCAGCAGCTTAGAGAGCTATGGCTACACCTTC | CASSLESYGYTF
. | 14 | . | TRBJ2-7 | TRBV30 | TGTGCCTGGAGTGGCCAGGGTCGAACATACGAGCAGTACTTC | CAWSGQGRTYEQYF
. | 12 | . | TRBJ2-7 | TRBV20-1 | TGCAGTGCTAGTCGGAACGCGGGGGAGCAGTACTTC | CSASRNAGEQYF
. | 12 | . | TRBJ1-4 | TRBV18 | TGTGCCAGCTCACCATCTAATGAAAAACTGTTTTTT | CASSPSNEKLFF
TRBD1 | 16 | . | TRBJ2-7 | TRBV3-1/TRBV3-2 | TGTGCCAGCAGCCAAGAGGGACAGGGGCCCTCCTACGAGCAGTACTTC | CASSQEGQGPSYEQYF
TRBD1 | 13 | . | TRBJ1-5 | TRBV6-5 | TGTGCCAGCAGACTTGATCGGGACAGACCCCAGCATTTT | CASRLDRDRPQHF
. | 15 | few | TRBJ1-1 | TRBV2 | TGTGCCAGCGTGAACTGGGCTGGTACGAACACTGAAGCTTTCTTT | CASVNWAGTNTEAFF
. | 14 | . | TRBJ1-1 | TRBV3-1/TRBV3-2 | TGTGCCAGCAGCCAAGAAGGGGACACATCTGAAGCTTTCTTT | CASSQEGDTSEAFF
TRBD2 | 15 | . | TRBJ2-3 | TRBV6-2/TRBV6-3 | TGTGCCAGCAGTTCCCTATCTGCGGGGGTGGATACGCAGTATTTT | CASSSLSAGVDTQYF
TRBD1 | 15 | . | TRBJ2-7 | TRBV6-5 | TGTGCCAGCAGCTCCCAGGGGGCGGCAACCCCCGAGCAGTACTTC | CASSSQGAATPEQYF
. | 10 | . | TRBJ2-1 | TRBV20-1 | TGCAGTGCTGAAAGGGATGAGCAGTTCTTC | CSAERDEQFF
. | 15 | few | TRBJ1-6 | TRBV6-1 | TGTGCCAGCAGTGAAGACAGGGACATCAACTCACCCCTCCACTTT | CASSEDRDINSPLHF
. | 14 | . | TRBJ2-1 | TRBV4-1 | TGCGCCAGCAGCCAAGTGGTGAGGGTTGGAGAGCAGTTCTTC | CASSQVVRVGEQFF
. | 14 | . | TRBJ2-1 | TRBV9 | TGTGCCAGCAGCGTAGAGGGCAGGGTAAATGAGCAGTTCTTC | CASSVEGRVNEQFF